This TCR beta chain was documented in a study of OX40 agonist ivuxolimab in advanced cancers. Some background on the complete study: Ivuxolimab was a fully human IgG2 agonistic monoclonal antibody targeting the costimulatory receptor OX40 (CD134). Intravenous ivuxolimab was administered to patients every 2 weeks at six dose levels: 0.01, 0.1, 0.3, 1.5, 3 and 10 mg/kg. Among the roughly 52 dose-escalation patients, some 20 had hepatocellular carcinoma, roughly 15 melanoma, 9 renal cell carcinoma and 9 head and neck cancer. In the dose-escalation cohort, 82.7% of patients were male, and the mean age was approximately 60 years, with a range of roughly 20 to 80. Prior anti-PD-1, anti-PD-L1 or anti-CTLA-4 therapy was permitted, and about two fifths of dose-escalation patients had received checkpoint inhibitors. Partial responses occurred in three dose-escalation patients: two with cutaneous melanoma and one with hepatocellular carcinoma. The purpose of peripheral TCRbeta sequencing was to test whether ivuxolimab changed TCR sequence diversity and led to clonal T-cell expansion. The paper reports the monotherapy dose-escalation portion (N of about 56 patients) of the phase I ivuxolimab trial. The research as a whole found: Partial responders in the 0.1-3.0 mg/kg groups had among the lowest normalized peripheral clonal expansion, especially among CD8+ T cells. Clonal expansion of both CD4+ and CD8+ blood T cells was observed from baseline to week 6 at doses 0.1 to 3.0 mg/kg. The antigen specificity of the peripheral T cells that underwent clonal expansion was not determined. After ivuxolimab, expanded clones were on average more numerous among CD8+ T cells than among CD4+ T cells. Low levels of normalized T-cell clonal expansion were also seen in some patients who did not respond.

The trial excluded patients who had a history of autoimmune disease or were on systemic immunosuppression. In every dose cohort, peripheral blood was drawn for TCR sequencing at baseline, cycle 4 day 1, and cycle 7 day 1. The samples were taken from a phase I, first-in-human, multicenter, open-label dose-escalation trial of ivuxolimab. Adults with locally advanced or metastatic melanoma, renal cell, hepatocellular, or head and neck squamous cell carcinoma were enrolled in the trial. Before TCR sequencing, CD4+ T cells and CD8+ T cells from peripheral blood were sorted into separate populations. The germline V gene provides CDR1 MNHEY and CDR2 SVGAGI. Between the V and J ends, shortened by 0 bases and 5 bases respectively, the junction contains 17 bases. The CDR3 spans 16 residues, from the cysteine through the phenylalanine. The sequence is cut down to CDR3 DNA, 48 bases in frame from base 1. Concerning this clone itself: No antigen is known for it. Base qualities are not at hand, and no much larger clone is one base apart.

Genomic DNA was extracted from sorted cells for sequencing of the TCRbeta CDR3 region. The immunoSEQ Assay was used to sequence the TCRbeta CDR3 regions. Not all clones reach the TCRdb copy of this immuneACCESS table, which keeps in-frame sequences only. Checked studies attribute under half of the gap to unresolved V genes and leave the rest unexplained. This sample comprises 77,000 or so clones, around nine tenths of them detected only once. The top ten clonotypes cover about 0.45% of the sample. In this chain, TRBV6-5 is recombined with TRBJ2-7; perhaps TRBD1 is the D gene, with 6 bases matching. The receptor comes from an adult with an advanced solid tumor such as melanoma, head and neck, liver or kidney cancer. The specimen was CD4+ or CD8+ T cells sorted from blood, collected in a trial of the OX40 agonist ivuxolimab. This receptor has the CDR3 CASSYSPDSATDEQYF. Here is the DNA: TGTGCCAGCAGTTACTCTCCGGACAGCGCGACTGACGAGCAGTACTTC.